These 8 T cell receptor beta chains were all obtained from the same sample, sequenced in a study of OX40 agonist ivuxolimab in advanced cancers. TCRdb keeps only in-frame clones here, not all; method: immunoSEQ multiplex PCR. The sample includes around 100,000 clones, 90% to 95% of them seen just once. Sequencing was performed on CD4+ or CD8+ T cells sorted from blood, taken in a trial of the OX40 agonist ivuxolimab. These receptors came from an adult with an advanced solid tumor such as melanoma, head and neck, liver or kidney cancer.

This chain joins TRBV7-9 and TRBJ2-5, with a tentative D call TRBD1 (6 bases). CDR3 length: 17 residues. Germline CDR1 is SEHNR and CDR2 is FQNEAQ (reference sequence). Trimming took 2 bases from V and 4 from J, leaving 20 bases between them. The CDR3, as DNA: TGTGCCAGCAGCTTACAGGGCTGGGTCAGGGGCTCAGAGACCCAGTACTTC. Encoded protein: CASSLQGWVRGSETQYF.

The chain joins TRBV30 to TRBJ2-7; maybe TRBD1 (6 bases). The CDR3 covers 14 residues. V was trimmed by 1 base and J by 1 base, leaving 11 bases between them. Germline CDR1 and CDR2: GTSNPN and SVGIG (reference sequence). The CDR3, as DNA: TGTGCCTGGAGTGACAGGGTCGGGTCCTACGAGCAGTACTTC. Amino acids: CAWSDRVGSYEQYF.

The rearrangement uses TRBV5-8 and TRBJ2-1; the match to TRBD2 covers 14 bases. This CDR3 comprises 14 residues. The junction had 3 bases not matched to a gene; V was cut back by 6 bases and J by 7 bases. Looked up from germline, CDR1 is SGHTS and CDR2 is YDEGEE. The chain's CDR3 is CASTGTSGSNEQFF. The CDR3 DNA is TGTGCCAGCACCGGGACTAGCGGGAGTAATGAGCAGTTCTTC.

The CDR3 DNA reads TGTGCCAGCAGCTTTTGGGAGGGGGAGACCCAGTACTTC. Translating gives CASSFWEGETQYF. The V call is TRBV2, the J call TRBJ2-5, with 7 bases fitting TRBD2. The CDR3 has 13 residues. V shed 6 bases and J 5 bases; nucleotides not matched to a gene: 6. CDR1 is SNHLY and CDR2 is FYNNEI in the germline V gene.

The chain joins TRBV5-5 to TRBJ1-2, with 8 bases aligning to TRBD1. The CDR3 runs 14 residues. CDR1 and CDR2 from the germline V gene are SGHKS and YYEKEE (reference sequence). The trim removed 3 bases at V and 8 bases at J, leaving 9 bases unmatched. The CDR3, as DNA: TGTGCCAGCAGCTCACCCGGACAGGGCGGGGGCTACACCTTC. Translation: CASSSPGQGGGYTF. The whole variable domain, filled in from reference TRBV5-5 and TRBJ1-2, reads DAGVTQSPTHLIKTRGQQVTLRCSPISGHKSVSWYQQVLGQGPQFIFQYYEKEERGRGNFPDRFSARQFPNYSSELNVNALLLGDSALYLCASSSPGQGGGYTFGSGTRLTVV.

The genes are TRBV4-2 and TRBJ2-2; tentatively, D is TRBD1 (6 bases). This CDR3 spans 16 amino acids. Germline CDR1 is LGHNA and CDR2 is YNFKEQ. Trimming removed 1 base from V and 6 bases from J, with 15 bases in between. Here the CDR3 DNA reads TGTGCCAGCAGCCAAGTGTTGCAGGGGACCCCCGGGGAGCTGTTTTTT. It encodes CASSQVLQGTPGELFF.

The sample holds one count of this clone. The CDR3 loop reads CASSSGLRGRNEQFF. CDR3 DNA sequence: TGTGCCAGCAGCTCGGGACTCCGGGGACGGAATGAGCAGTTCTTC. The chain has TRBV6-1 and TRBJ2-1; the D gene is possibly TRBD2 (6 bases). The length of the CDR3 is 15 residues. V dropped 6 bases and J dropped 7 bases, with 19 bases sitting between them. Germline CDR1 and CDR2: MNHNS and SASEGT.

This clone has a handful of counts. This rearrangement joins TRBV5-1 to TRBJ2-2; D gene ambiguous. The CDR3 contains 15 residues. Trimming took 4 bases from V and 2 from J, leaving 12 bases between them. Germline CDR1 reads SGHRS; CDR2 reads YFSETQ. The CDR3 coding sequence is TGCGCCAGCAGCCCCATGGGAACCAACACCGGGGAGCTGTTTTTT. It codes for CASSPMGTNTGELFF.